This T cell receptor beta chain emerged from a study of blood T cell repertoires in COVID-19. Across the whole study: Acute-phase and convalescent COVID-19 samples originated in the United States, Italy and Spain.

Per the original methods: Amplification of reference gene primers was used by the study to estimate nucleated cell counts. Data came from immunoSEQ multiplex PCR; TCRdb stores just in-frame clones and leaves some out. That table furnishes V, J and clone size, whereas the DNA furnished D and trimming. The table shows roughly 200,000 clones, with about 90% occurring only once. V was cut by 7 bases and J by 7 bases, with 17 bases left in between. In germline, CDR1 is MNHEY, CDR2 SVGAGI. The CDR3 length is 15 residues. Study members were between about 18 and 95 years old and lived in 20 to 25 US regions. The genes are TRBV6-5 and TRBJ1-6; no definite D call. The specimen was PBMCs or T cells enriched from blood (not recorded which). The sequence came from a man aged 25 to 40 who had recovered from COVID-19. As DNA, the CDR3 is TGTGCCAGCACCGGCCCCTTGGGAGTGAATTCACCCCTCCACTTT. It translates to CASTGPLGVNSPLHF.